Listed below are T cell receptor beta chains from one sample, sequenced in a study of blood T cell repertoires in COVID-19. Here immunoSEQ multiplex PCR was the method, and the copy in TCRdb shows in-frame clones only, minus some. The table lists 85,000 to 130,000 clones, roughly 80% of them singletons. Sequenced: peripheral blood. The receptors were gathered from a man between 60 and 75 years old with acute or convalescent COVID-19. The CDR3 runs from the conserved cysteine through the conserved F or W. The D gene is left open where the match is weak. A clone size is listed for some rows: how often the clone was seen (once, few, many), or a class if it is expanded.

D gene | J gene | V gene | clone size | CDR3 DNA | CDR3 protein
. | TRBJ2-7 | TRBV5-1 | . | TGCGCCAGCAGCCTGGAGGCGGCCTACGAGCAGTACTTC | CASSLEAAYEQYF
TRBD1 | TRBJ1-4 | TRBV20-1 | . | TGCAGTGCTAGTGGGACAGCGCAAAATGAAAAACTGTTTTTT | CSASGTAQNEKLFF
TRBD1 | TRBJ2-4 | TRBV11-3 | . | TGTGCCAGCAGCGTACAGGGGGCCGGGGCCAAAAACATTCAGTACTTC | CASSVQGAGAKNIQYF
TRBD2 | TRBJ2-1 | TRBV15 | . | TGTGCCACCAGCAGAGATACTCCTAGCGGGAATGAGCAGTTCTTC | CATSRDTPSGNEQFF
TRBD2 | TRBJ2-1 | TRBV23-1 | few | TGCGCCAGCGGTAGCGGGACCTACAATGAGCAGTTCTTC | CASGSGTYNEQFF
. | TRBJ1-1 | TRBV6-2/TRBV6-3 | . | TGTGCCAGCAGCTCCTGGGGACTTTCGAACACTGAAGCTTTCTTT | CASSSWGLSNTEAFF
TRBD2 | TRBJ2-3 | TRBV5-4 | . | TGTGCCAGCAGACGGACTAGCGGGAGGATTCGGACTAGCACAGATACGCAGTATTTT | CASRRTSGRIRTSTDTQYF
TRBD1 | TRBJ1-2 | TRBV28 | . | TGTGCCAGCAGCCGGGGGGACAGGGAAGGCTATGGCTACACCTTC | CASSRGDREGYGYTF
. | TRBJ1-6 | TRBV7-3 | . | TGTGCCAGCAGCTTAAGAGGGGGGGGAACTAATTCACCCCTCCACTTT | CASSLRGGGTNSPLHF
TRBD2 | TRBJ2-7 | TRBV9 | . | TGTGCCAGCAGCGTTGGACTAGCGGAGACCTACGAGCAGTACTTC | CASSVGLAETYEQYF
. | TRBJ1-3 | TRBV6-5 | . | TGTGCCAGCAGTCCCCCAGGGCGGAACACCATATATTTT | CASSPPGRNTIYF
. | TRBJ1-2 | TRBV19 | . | TGTGCCAGTACTCCGCGGAGGGACGGGCGCGGCTACACCTTC | CASTPRRDGRGYTF
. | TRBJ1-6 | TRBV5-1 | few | TGCGCCAGCAGCTCATTACCTGGGCTCGAATCACCCCTCCACTTT | CASSSLPGLESPLHF
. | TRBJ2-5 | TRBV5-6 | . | TGTGCCAGCAGCTTTCAGGGTCAGGAGACCCAGTACTTC | CASSFQGQETQYF
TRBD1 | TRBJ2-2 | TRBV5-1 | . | TGCGCCAGCAGCTTACCTACAGGGGGCGTCACCGGGGAGCTGTTTTTT | CASSLPTGGVTGELFF
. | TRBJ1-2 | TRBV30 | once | TGTGCCTGGGGATTCGGGAACTATGGCTACACCTTC | CAWGFGNYGYTF
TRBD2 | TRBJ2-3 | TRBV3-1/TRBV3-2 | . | TGTGCCAGCAGCCAAGGGGGGACTAGCGGTCCCACAGATACGCAGTATTTT | CASSQGGTSGPTDTQYF
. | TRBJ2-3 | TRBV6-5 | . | TGTGCCAGCACGGGAAGCACAGATACGCAGTATTTT | CASTGSTDTQYF
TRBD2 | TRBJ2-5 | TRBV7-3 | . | TGTGCCAGCAGCTTATTCGGCGGGAGTATCCAAGAGACCCAGTACTTC | CASSLFGGSIQETQYF
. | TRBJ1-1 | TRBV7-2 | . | TGTGCCAGCAGCTTAGAAAACTCTGAAGCTTTCTTT | CASSLENSEAFF
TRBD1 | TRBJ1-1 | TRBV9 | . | TGTGCCAGCAGCCTCCGGACAGGAGACACTGAAGCTTTCTTT | CASSLRTGDTEAFF
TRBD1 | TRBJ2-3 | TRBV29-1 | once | TGCAGCGTGGCCCCGACAGGGGTGGTTACAGATACGCAGTATTTT | CSVAPTGVVTDTQYF
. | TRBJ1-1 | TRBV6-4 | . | TGTGCCAGCAGTGAGTGGGGGGGGAGCACTGAAGCTTTCTTT | CASSEWGGSTEAFF
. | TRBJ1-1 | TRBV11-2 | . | TGTGCCAGCAGCCCCCAGGGATTTGTCGCTGAAGCTTTCTTT | CASSPQGFVAEAFF
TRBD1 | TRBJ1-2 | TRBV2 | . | TGTGCCAGCAGTGGGGGACAGGGTGTGCTCACCTTC | CASSGGQGVLTF
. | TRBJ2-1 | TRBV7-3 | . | TGTGCCAGCACCCCAGTTCCAGGGCTCTCCTACAATGAGCAGTTCTTC | CASTPVPGLSYNEQFF
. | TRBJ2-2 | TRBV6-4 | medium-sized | TGTGCCAGCTCCCGGGGGGCGGCCAACACCGGGGAGCTGTTTTTT | CASSRGAANTGELFF
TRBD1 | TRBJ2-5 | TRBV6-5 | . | TGTGCCAGCAGAGACAGGGGGCAAGAGACCCAGTACTTC | CASRDRGQETQYF
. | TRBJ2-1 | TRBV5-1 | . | TGCGCCAGCAGCCCCTCAGGGGAGAACAATGAGCAGTTCTTC | CASSPSGENNEQFF
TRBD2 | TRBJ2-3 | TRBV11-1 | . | TGTGCCAGCAGCTTTGGGACTAACACAGATACGCAGTATTTT | CASSFGTNTDTQYF
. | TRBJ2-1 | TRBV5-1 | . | TGCGCCAGCAGCTTGATAGGGGGGGTTTACAATGAGCAGTTCTTC | CASSLIGGVYNEQFF
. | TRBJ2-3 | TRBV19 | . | TGTGCCAGTAGACCGAGCGGCCGAGGCACAGATACGCAGTATTTT | CASRPSGRGTDTQYF
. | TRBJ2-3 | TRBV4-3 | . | TGCGCCAGCAGCCAAGATGGGCAGCAGTCTTTCGAAGTAGATACGCAGTATTTT | CASSQDGQQSFEVDTQYF
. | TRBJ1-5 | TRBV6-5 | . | TGTGCCAGCAGGGGAGACTTAAGCAATCAGCCCCAGCATTTT | CASRGDLSNQPQHF
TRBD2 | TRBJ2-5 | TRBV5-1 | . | TGCGCCAGCAGCTTGTTAGCGGGAGCGGGGGAGACCCAGTACTTC | CASSLLAGAGETQYF
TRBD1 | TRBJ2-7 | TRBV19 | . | TGTGCCAGCTTTGTAAGACAGGGAATATTCTCCTACGAGCAGTACTTC | CASFVRQGIFSYEQYF
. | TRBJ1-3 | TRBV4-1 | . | TGCGCCAGCAATCAGGGACTCTCTGGAAACACCATATATTTT | CASNQGLSGNTIYF
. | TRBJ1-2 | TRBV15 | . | TGTGCCACCAGCAGAGATAATGGCAGGGATTCCTATGGCTACACCTTC | CATSRDNGRDSYGYTF
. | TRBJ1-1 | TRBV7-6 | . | TGTGCCAGCAGCTCACAGGTTCGGGACACTGAAGCTTTCTTT | CASSSQVRDTEAFF
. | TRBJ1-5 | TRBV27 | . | TGTGCCAGCAGTTTATCAGGGGTTGATAATCAGCCCCAGCATTTT | CASSLSGVDNQPQHF
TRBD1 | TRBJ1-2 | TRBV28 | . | TGTGCCAGCGAGGGAAGGGGGCGCTCCTATGGCTACACCTTC | CASEGRGRSYGYTF
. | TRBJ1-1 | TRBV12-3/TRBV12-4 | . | TGTGCCAGCACCCCGGTCTGGAGGACTGAAGCTTTCTTT | CASTPVWRTEAFF
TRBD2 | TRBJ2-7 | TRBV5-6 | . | TGTGCCAGCAGCTTGGGAGCGGGGCGGGTTGACTACGAGCAGTACTTC | CASSLGAGRVDYEQYF
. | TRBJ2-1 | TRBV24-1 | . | TGTGCCACCAGTGATCCGTACCCGCGAGATAGCTCCTACAATGAGCAGTTCTTC | CATSDPYPRDSSYNEQFF
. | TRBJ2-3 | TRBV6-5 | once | TGTGCCAGCAGTCAAATGGGGACTCCTCGGTTAAATTTT | CASSQMGTPRLNF
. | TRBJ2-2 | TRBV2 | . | TGTGCCAGCAAGACCTTTACTACTAACACCGGGGAGCTGTTTTTT | CASKTFTTNTGELFF
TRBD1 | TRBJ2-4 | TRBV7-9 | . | TGTGCCAGCAGCTTGACAGGGCGTGACATTCAGTACTTC | CASSLTGRDIQYF
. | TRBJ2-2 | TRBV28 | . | TGTGCCAGCAGTTTCTCTAGCCCCGGGTCAACCGGGGAGCTGTTTTTT | CASSFSSPGSTGELFF